These 28 T cell receptor beta chains share one sample of origin, sequenced in a study of blood T cell repertoires in COVID-19 (dated by TCRdb to about 2020). The protocol used for the library was the immunoSEQ multiplex PCR assay. TCRdb took this table from immuneACCESS and kept in-frame rearrangements with V and J called. Such tables lack part of the clones; where checked against another copy, unresolved V genes explain under half of the gap, and the rest is unexplained. The sample profile shows 210,000 or so clones; about four fifths of them were found once. The ten most abundant clones make up 10% of the sample. The sample comprised peripheral blood. All receptors derive from a woman older than 75 with acute or convalescent COVID-19.

V usage is TRBV6-1 and J usage is TRBJ2-1; D might be TRBD2 (6 bases). Germline V CDR1 and CDR2: MNHNS, SASEGT. The CDR3 runs to 16 residues. Trimming stripped 2 bases from V and 4 bases from J, with 15 bases between. The CDR3 region has the DNA TGTGCCAGCAGTGAAAAGGGGTTCGGGGGTTACAATGAGCAGTTCTTC. This codes for CASSEKGFGGYNEQFF.

This clone showed up just once. The same CDR3 can be traced to other DNA sequences in this sample. The V and J genes are TRBV28 and TRBJ1-6; D remains ambiguous. The V gene's germline CDR1 is MDHEN and CDR2 SYDVKM. The CDR3 is 14 residues long. V dropped 6 bases and J dropped 4 bases, with 10 bases sitting between them. CDR3 residues: CASRPGLYNSPLHF. CDR3 coding DNA: TGTGCCAGCAGACCGGGTCTGTATAATTCACCCCTCCACTTT.

The rearrangement uses TRBV19 and TRBJ2-7, with 11 bases lining up with TRBD1. J was trimmed by 7 bases and V by 7 bases; bases with no gene match: 6. The CDR3 sequence is 13 residues long. Looked up from germline, CDR1 is LNHDA and CDR2 is SQIVND (reference sequence). CDR3 sequence (DNA): TGTGCCAGTATGGACAGGGGGCCGGGAGAGCAGTACTTC. Amino acid sequence: CASMDRGPGEQYF.

This chain joins TRBV27 and TRBJ1-1; D gene unclear. The V gene lost 5 bases and the J gene lost 11 bases, with 21 bases spanning the gap. Germline V lookup: CDR1 MNHEY, CDR2 SMNVEV (reference sequence). The CDR3 is made up of 14 amino acids. CDR3 in amino acids: CASSALGSGSGAFF. The CDR3, as DNA: TGTGCCAGCAGTGCTTTGGGGTCCGGAAGCGGGGCTTTCTTT.

The rearrangement joins TRBV5-6 to TRBJ2-3, with 10 bases fitting TRBD2. With V trimmed by 4 bases and J by 6 bases, 8 bases remained unmatched. The V gene's germline CDR1 is SGHDT and CDR2 YYEEEE. CDR3 size: 15 residues. In DNA form, the CDR3 reads TGTGCCAGCAGCCTCCAAGCGGGGGGGCGGGATACGCAGTATTTT. Amino acids: CASSLQAGGRDTQYF.

The chain links TRBV4-1 to TRBJ1-6; D remains ambiguous. This CDR3 is built from 15 residues. CDR1 and CDR2 (germline): MGHRA, YSYEKL. V was clipped by 0 bases and J by 9 bases, with 12 bases between them. The CDR3 here is CASSQDGVSVSPLHF. The CDR3 DNA reads TGCGCCAGCAGCCAAGATGGGGTTAGCGTTTCACCCCTCCACTTT.

The chain carries TRBV18 and TRBJ2-1; 10 nucleotides agree with TRBD1. Germline V gene lookup returns CDR1 KGHSH and CDR2 LQKENI. V gave up 7 bases and J gave up 6 bases; unmatched junction bases: 9. CDR3 length equals 15 residues. The CDR3 protein is CASLNGTGARNEQFF. DNA for the CDR3: TGTGCCAGCTTAAACGGGACAGGGGCGCGCAATGAGCAGTTCTTC. The variable domain in full, completed from reference TRBV18 and TRBJ2-1, reads NAGVMQNPRHLVRRRGQEARLRCSPMKGHSHVYWYRQLPEEGLKFMVYLQKENIIDESGMPKERFSAEFPKEGPSILRIQQVVRGDSAAYFCASLNGTGARNEQFFGPGTRLTVL.

A single count supports this clone. This rearrangement joins TRBV24-1 to TRBJ1-4; 9 positions match TRBD1. The CDR3 has 12 residues. Trimming cost V 3 bases and J 11 bases; bases outside gene matches: 0. CDR1 is KGHDR, CDR2 SFDVKD, per germline. CDR3 nucleotides: TGTGCCACCAGTGATGACAGGGGGAAACTGTTTTTT. Amino acid sequence: CATSDDRGKLFF.

This clone has more than one count but fewer than ten. V is TRBV5-6 and J is TRBJ1-4; D uncertain. V gave up 1 base and J gave up 6 bases, with 13 bases separating them. Germline V lookup: CDR1 SGHDT, CDR2 YYEEEE. This CDR3 is 15 amino acids long. CDR3 nucleotide sequence: TGTGCCAGCAGCTTGAGGGAGATACGTGATGAAAAACTGTTTTTT. Its translation: CASSLREIRDEKLFF.

The chain couples TRBV10-2 to TRBJ2-5; D ambiguous. Trimming cost V 1 base and J 5 bases, with 11 bases left between them. Germline CDR1 and CDR2: WSHSY and SAAADI. The CDR3 extends over 14 amino acids. The CDR3: CASSELLPWETQYF. The CDR3 DNA sequence: TGCGCCAGCAGTGAGTTACTCCCCTGGGAGACCCAGTACTTC.

The CDR3 loop reads CSAGKGGYTF. The CDR3 coding sequence is TGCAGTGCGGGGAAGGGGGGCTACACCTTC. This chain joins TRBV20-1 and TRBJ1-2, with D possibly TRBD1 on 5 matching bases. Trimming cost V 6 bases and J 8 bases, with 10 bases left between them. CDR1 is DFQATT, CDR2 SNEGSKA, per germline (reference sequence). The CDR3 extends over 10 amino acids.

This clone was seen a handful of times. This rearrangement joins TRBV5-1 to TRBJ2-3; the D gene is possibly TRBD2 (6 bases). This CDR3 region has 14 residues. CDR1 SGHRS and CDR2 YFSETQ come from the germline V gene. Deletions cut 3 bases from V and 1 base from J, with 9 bases between. The CDR3 DNA sequence: TGCGCCAGCAGCTCTCCGGGAGGCACAGATACGCAGTATTTT. It is translated as CASSSPGGTDTQYF.

The chain employs TRBV7-9 and TRBJ2-3; no reliable D call. CDR1 SEHNR and CDR2 FQNEAQ come from the germline V gene (reference sequence). The CDR3 has 14 residues. V was trimmed by 5 bases and J by 2 bases, leaving 11 bases between them. The CDR3 bases are TGTGCCAGCAGCCCGAGTACTCTCACAGATACGCAGTATTTT. This codes for CASSPSTLTDTQYF.

This rearrangement joins TRBV6-5 to TRBJ2-3; D ambiguous. From germline, CDR1 is MNHEY and CDR2 SVGAGI. Trimming pared 5 bases from V and 0 bases from J, leaving 9 bases between. The length of the CDR3 is 14 residues. The CDR3 DNA sequence: TGTGCCAGCAGTCGAACTCATAGCACAGATACGCAGTATTTT. Residues: CASSRTHSTDTQYF.

The chain has TRBV5-1 and TRBJ1-5, with unresolved D. The CDR3 is 16 amino acids. Between the trimmed V and J ends, which lost 0 bases and 0 bases, there was a span of 10 bases. Germline V gene sequence: CDR1 SGHRS, CDR2 YFSETQ. Here the CDR3 reads CASSLDPGNSNQPQHF. CDR3 nucleotides: TGCGCCAGCAGCTTGGATCCGGGGAATAGCAATCAGCCCCAGCATTTT.

The J gene is TRBJ2-2, the V gene TRBV5-1; perhaps TRBD1 as D (5 bases). The V end was cut by 3 bases, the J end by 0 bases, with 6 bases between. The length of the CDR3 is 14 residues. The V gene's germline CDR1 is SGHRS and CDR2 YFSETQ. This CDR3 is CASSSTANTGELFF. CDR3 sequence (DNA): TGCGCCAGCAGCTCGACAGCGAACACCGGGGAGCTGTTTTTT.

V gene TRBV29-1 combines with J gene TRBJ2-5; 7 positions match TRBD1. J was trimmed by 3 bases and V by 7 bases; bases with no gene match: 11. Germline loops: CDR1 SQVTM, CDR2 ANQGSEA. The CDR3 extends over 14 amino acids. CDR3 sequence: CSARQGTYEETQYF. CDR3 coding DNA: TGCAGCGCCCGACAGGGTACGTACGAAGAGACCCAGTACTTC.

This clone was seen a single time. J is TRBJ2-5 and V is TRBV5-5, with 7 bases fitting TRBD1. Trimming cost V 4 bases and J 5 bases; bases outside gene matches: 8. The germline gives CDR1 SGHKS, CDR2 YYEKEE (reference sequence). This CDR3 spans 14 amino acids. CDR3 residues: CASSRITGVETQYF. The DNA for the CDR3 is TGTGCCAGCAGCCGAATAACAGGGGTCGAGACCCAGTACTTC. The variable domain in full, with the rest retrieved from reference TRBV5-5 and TRBJ2-5, is DAGVTQSPTHLIKTRGQQVTLRCSPISGHKSVSWYQQVLGQGPQFIFQYYEKEERGRGNFPDRFSARQFPNYSSELNVNALLLGDSALYLCASSRITGVETQYFGPGTRLLVL.

This chain connects TRBV3-1 (or the pseudogene TRBV3-2) to TRBJ2-1, with D unresolved. This CDR3 is 15 amino acids long. Trimming took off 1 base at V and 3 bases at J, with 10 bases between the two ends. Germline CDR1 and CDR2: LGHDT and YNNKEL (reference sequence). The CDR3 sequence: CASSQGSYHYNEQFF. In DNA form, the CDR3 reads TGTGCCAGCAGCCAAGGGTCCTACCACTACAATGAGCAGTTCTTC.

In this sample, this clone turned up a few times. The chain recombines TRBV29-1 with TRBJ2-5; D gene uncertain. The length of the CDR3 is 11 residues. CDR1 and CDR2 (germline): SQVTM, ANQGSEA. Between the trimmed V and J ends, which lost 6 bases and 1 base, there was a span of 6 bases. This CDR3 is CSVRPQETQYF. CDR3 DNA sequence: TGCAGCGTGCGGCCCCAAGAGACCCAGTACTTC.

The sample holds one count of this clone. V and J are TRBV19 and TRBJ2-2; D is perhaps TRBD1 (5 bases). From germline, CDR1 is LNHDA and CDR2 SQIVND (reference sequence). Trimming stripped 3 bases from V and 5 bases from J, with 13 bases between. The CDR3 consists of 15 residues. The CDR3 reads CASSIRQGRTGELFF. The DNA for the CDR3 is TGTGCCAGTAGTATTCGTCAGGGTCGAACCGGGGAGCTGTTTTTT.

This clone was detected a few times. The gene calls are TRBV27 and TRBJ2-7; 11 nucleotides match TRBD2. With V trimmed by 4 bases and J by 3 bases, 11 bases remained unmatched. This CDR3 is 17 amino acids long. Germline V gives CDR1 MNHEY, CDR2 SMNVEV (reference sequence). CDR3 sequence: CASSSPLTSGSLYEQYF. DNA of the CDR3: TGTGCCAGCAGTTCCCCCCTCACTAGCGGGAGCCTCTACGAGCAGTACTTC.

This clone has just one count. The chain joins TRBV6-5 to TRBJ2-7, with no clear D. The CDR3 totals 15 residues. Germline lookup yields CDR1 MNHEY and CDR2 SVGAGI. V lost 2 bases to trimming and J lost 2 bases, with 13 bases between them. In DNA form, the CDR3 reads TGTGCCAGCAGTTACCGAGAACCTCGGGCCTACGAGCAGTACTTC. Translating it yields CASSYREPRAYEQYF.

This chain connects TRBV30 to TRBJ1-4; TRBD1 might be the D (6 bases). The germline V gene has CDR1 GTSNPN and CDR2 SVGIG (reference sequence). The ends were cut back, 0 bases at V and 6 bases at J, with 20 bases in the middle. This CDR3 is built from 17 residues. This CDR3 reads CAWSVRGAQGGYEKLFF. For the CDR3, the DNA is TGTGCCTGGAGTGTACGGGGGGCGCAAGGAGGGTATGAAAAACTGTTTTTT.

The J gene is TRBJ2-5, the V gene TRBV7-2; TRBD2 aligns across 10 bases. CDR1 and CDR2 from the germline V gene are SGHTA and FQGNSA. This CDR3 region has 14 residues. Trimming cost V 5 bases and J 4 bases; bases outside gene matches: 4. CDR3 bases: TGTGCCAGCAGCCTAAGCGGGGGGGTAGAGACCCAGTACTTC. Its protein product is CASSLSGGVETQYF.

The CDR3 nucleotides read TGCGCCAGCAGCTTGGAGGCGGGACGGCCCAATGAGCAGTTCTTC. Protein sequence: CASSLEAGRPNEQFF. The genes are TRBV5-1 and TRBJ2-1, with a tentative D call TRBD2 (6 bases). The CDR3 sequence is 15 residues long. The germline V gene encodes CDR1 SGHRS and CDR2 YFSETQ. Trimming stripped 0 bases from V and 6 bases from J, with 13 bases between.

The chain has TRBV15 and TRBJ1-4; no clear D gene. The V gene's germline CDR1 is LNHNV and CDR2 YYDKDF (reference sequence). Trimming stripped 5 bases from V and 7 bases from J, with 14 bases between. The CDR3 has 14 amino acids. CDR3 region: CATSLRQAREKLFF. The DNA of the CDR3 is TGTGCCACCAGCCTTAGACAAGCCCGTGAAAAACTGTTTTTT.

The chain has TRBV9 and TRBJ2-5, with D possibly matching TRBD1 (5 bases). The CDR3 runs 13 residues. Germline-derived CDR1 and CDR2 are SGDLS and YYNGEE. Trimming removed 3 bases from V and 2 bases from J, with 8 bases in between. The DNA of the CDR3 is TGTGCCAGCAGCGCCCCAGGGCAAGAGACCCAGTACTTC. Protein sequence: CASSAPGQETQYF.